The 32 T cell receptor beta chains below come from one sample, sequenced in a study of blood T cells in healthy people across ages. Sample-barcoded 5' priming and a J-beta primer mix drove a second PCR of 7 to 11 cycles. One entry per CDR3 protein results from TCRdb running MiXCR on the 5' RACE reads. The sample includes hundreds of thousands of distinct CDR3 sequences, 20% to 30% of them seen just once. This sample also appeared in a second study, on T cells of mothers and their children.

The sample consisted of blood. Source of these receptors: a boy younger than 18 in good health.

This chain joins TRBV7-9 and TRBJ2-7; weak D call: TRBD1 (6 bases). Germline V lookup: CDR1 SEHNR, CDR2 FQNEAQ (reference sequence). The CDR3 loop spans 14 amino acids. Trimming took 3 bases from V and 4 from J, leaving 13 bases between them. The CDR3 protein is CASSFRGGTYEQYF. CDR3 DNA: TGTGCCAGCAGCTTCCGAGGGGGAACGTACGAGCAGTACTTC.

The CDR3 sequence is CASSLAAGFETQYF. CDR3 bases: TGTGCCAGCAGCTTGGCCGCGGGGTTTGAGACCCAGTACTTC. The chain employs TRBV5-5 and TRBJ2-5, with a tentative D call TRBD2 (6 bases). V was pared by 0 bases and J by 5 bases, with 11 bases between. The length of the CDR3 is 14 residues. Germline V gene sequence: CDR1 SGHKS, CDR2 YYEKEE (reference sequence).

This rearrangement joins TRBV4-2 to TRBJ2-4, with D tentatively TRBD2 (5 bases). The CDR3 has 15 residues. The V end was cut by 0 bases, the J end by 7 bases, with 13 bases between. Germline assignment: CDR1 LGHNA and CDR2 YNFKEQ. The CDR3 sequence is CASSQDEGSGNIQYF. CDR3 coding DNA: TGTGCCAGCAGCCAAGATGAAGGGTCGGGGAACATTCAGTACTTC.

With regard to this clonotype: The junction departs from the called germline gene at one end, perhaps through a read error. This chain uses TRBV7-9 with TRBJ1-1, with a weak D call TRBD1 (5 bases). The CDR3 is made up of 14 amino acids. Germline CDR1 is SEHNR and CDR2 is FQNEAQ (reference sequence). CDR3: CASSSGFTNTEAFF. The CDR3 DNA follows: TGTGCCAGCAGCTCAGGGTTTACGAACACTGAGGCTTTCTTT.

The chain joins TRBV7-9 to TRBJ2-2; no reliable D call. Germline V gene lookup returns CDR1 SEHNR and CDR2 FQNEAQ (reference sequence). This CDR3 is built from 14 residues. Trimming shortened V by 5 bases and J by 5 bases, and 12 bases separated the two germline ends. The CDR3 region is CASSPKVLTGELFF. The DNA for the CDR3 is TGTGCCAGCAGCCCGAAGGTCCTAACCGGGGAGCTGTTTTTT.

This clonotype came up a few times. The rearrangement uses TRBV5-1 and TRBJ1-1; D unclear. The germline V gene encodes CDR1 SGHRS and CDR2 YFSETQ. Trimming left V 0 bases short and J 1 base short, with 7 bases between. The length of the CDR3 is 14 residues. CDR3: CASSLASENTEAFF. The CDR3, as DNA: TGCGCCAGCAGCTTGGCCTCAGAGAACACTGAAGCTTTCTTT.

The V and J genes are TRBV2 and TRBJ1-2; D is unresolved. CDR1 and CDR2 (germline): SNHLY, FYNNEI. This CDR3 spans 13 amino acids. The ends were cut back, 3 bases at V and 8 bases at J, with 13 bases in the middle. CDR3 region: CASSEGSMWGYTF. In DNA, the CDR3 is TGTGCCAGCAGTGAGGGCTCCATGTGGGGCTACACCTTC.

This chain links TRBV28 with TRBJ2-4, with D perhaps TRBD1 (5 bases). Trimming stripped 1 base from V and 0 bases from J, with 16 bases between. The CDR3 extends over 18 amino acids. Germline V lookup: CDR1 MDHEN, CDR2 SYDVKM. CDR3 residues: CASSLFPLRALAKNIQYF. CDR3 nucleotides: TGTGCCAGCAGTTTATTCCCTCTCAGGGCTCTAGCCAAAAACATTCAGTACTTC.

The CDR3 sequence: CASSRDSGRGNTIYF. CDR3 sequence (DNA): TGTGCCAGCAGCCGGGACAGCGGGCGTGGAAACACCATATATTTT. The chain couples TRBV14 to TRBJ1-3, with 7 bases fitting TRBD1. In germline, CDR1 is SGHDN, CDR2 FVKESK. The J segment lost 3 bases and the V segment lost 4 bases, leaving 6 bases of the junction unmatched. The CDR3 loop spans 15 amino acids. The variable domain in full, completed from reference TRBV14 and TRBJ1-3, reads EAGVTQFPSHSVIEKGQTVTLRCDPISGHDNLYWYRRVMGKEIKFLLHFVKESKQDESGMPNNRFLAERTGGTYSTLKVQPAELEDSGVYFCASSRDSGRGNTIYFGEGSWLTVV.

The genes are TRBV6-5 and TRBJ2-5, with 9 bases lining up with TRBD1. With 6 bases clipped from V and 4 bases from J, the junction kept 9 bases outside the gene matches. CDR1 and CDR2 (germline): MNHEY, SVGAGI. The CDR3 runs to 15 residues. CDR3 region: CASRRTGGLGETQYF. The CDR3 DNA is TGTGCCAGCAGACGCACAGGGGGCTTAGGAGAGACCCAGTACTTC.

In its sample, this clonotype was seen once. CDR3 loop: CASRSGQSGTQYF. In nucleotides, the CDR3 is TGTGCCAGCAGATCGGGACAGTCGGGGACCCAGTACTTC. The rearrangement uses TRBV28 and TRBJ2-5; 7 bases are a match to TRBD1. The V and J ends lost 6 bases and 7 bases, in that order; junction bases with no gene match: 8. This CDR3 has 13 residues. Germline-derived CDR1 and CDR2 are MDHEN and SYDVKM.

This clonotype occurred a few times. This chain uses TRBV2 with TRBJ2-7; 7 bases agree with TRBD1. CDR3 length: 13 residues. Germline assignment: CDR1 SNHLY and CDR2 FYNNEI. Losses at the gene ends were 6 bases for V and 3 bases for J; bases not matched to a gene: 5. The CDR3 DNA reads TGTGCCAGCAGGGGGACAGCCTTCTACGAGCAGTACTTC. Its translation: CASRGTAFYEQYF.

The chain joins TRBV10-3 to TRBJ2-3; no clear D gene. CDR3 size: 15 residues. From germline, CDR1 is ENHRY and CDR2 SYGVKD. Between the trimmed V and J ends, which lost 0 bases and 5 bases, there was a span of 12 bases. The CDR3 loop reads CAISESRQVGDTQYF. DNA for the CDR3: TGTGCCATCAGTGAGTCACGGCAGGTTGGAGATACGCAGTATTTT.

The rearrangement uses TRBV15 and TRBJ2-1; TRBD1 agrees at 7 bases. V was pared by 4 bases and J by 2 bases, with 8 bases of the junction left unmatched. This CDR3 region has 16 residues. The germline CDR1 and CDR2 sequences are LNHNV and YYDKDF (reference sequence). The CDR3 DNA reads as TGTGCCACCAGCAACCACCAAACAGGGGCCTACAATGAGCAGTTCTTC. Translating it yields CATSNHQTGAYNEQFF.

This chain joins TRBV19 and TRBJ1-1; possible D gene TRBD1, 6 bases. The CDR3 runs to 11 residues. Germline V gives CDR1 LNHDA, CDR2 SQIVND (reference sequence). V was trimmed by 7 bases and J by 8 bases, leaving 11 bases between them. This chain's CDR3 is CASTARGEAFF. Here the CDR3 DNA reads TGTGCCAGTACCGCCAGGGGCGAAGCTTTCTTT.

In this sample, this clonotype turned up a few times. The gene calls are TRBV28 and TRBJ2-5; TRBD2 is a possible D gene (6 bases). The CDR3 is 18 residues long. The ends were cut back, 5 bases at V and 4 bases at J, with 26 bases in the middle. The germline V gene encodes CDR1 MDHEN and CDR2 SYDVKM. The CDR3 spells CASSPPPYASAAGETQYF. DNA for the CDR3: TGTGCCAGCAGTCCCCCCCCCTACGCTAGCGCGGCGGGAGAGACCCAGTACTTC.

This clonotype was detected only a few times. CDR3 bases: TGTGCCAGCAGCTACCGCGAAGTCCCGACAGGGAACTATGGCTACACCTTC. Residues: CASSYREVPTGNYGYTF. This chain links TRBV5-5 with TRBJ1-2; 7 positions match TRBD1. Per the germline V gene, CDR1 is SGHKS and CDR2 is YYEKEE (reference sequence). This CDR3 is built from 17 residues. V shed 3 bases and J 2 bases; nucleotides not matched to a gene: 13.

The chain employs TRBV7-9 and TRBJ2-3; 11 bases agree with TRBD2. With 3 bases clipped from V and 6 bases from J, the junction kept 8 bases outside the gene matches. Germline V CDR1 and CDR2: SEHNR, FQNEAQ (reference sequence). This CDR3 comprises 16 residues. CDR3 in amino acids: CASSLRLAGWVDTQYF. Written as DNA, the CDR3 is TGTGCCAGCAGCTTGAGACTAGCGGGGTGGGTGGATACGCAGTATTTT. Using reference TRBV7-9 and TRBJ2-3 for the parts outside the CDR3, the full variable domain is DTGVSQNPRHKITKRGQNVTFRCDPISEHNRLYWYRQTLGQGPEFLTYFQNEAQLEKSRLLSDRFSAERPKGSFSTLEIQRTEQGDSAMYLCASSLRLAGWVDTQYFGPGTRLTVL.

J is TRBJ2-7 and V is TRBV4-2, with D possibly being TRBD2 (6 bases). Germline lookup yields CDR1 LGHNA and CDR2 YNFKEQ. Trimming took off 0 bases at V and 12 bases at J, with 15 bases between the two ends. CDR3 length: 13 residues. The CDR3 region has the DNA TGTGCCAGCAGCCAAGATATTCCGGGGGACCGGTACTTC. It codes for CASSQDIPGDRYF.

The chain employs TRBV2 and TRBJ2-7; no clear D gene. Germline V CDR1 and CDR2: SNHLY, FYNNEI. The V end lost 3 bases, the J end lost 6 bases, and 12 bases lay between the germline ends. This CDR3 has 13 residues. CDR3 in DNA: TGTGCCAGCAGTGATTTTCTGGCGAGCGAGCAGTACTTC. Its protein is CASSDFLASEQYF.

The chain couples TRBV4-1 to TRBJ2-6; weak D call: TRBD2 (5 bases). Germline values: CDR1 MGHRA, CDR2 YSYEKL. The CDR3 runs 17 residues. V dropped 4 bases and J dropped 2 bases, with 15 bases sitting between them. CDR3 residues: CASSPTLEGTGANVLTF. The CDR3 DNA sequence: TGCGCCAGCAGCCCTACCCTAGAGGGTACTGGGGCCAACGTCCTGACTTTC.

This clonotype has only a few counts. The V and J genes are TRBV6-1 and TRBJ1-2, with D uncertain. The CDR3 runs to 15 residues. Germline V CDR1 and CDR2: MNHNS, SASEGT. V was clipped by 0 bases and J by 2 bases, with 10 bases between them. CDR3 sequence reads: CASSEASTLNYGYTF. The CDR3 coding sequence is TGTGCCAGCAGTGAAGCGAGCACCTTGAACTATGGCTACACCTTC.

DNA for the CDR3: TGTGCCAGCAGTGGCCGACTCGGGGGCTACGGGGAGCAGTACTTC. Translated, it gives CASSGRLGGYGEQYF. The chain uses TRBV6-1 and TRBJ2-7; possibly TRBD1 or TRBD2 for D (6 bases each). CDR1 and CDR2 from the germline V gene are MNHNS and SASEGT. The CDR3 runs to 15 residues. V was trimmed by 4 bases and J by 7 bases, leaving 20 bases between them.

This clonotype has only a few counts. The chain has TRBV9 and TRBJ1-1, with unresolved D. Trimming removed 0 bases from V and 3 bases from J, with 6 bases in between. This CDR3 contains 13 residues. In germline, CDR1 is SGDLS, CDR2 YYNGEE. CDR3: CASSVAGDTEAFF. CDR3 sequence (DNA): TGTGCCAGCAGCGTAGCTGGAGACACTGAAGCTTTCTTT.

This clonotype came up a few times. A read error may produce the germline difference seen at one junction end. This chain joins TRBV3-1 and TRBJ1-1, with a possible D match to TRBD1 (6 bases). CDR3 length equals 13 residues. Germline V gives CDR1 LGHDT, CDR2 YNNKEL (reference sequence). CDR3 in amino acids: CASSSHRVGEASF. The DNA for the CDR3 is TGTGCCAGCAGCTCCCACAGGGTGGGGGAAGCTTCCTTT.

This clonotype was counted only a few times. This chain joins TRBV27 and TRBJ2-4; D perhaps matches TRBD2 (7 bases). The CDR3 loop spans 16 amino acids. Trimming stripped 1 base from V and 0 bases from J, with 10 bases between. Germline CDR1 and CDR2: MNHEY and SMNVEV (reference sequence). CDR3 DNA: TGTGCCAGCAGTTTATTCGGGGGGCTAGCCAAAAACATTCAGTACTTC. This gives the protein CASSLFGGLAKNIQYF.

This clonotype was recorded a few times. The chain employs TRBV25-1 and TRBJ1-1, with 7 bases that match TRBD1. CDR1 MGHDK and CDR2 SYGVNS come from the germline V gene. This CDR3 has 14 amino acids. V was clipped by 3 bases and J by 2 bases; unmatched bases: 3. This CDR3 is CASSEDRFNTEAFF. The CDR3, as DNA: TGTGCCAGCAGTGAGGACAGGTTTAACACTGAAGCTTTCTTT.

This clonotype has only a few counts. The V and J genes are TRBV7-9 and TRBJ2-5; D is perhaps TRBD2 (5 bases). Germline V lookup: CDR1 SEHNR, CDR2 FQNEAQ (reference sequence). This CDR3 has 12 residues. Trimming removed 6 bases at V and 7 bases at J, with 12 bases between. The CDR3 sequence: CASSGGSGTQYF. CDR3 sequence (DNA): TGTGCCAGCAGTGGAGGTTCGGGGACCCAGTACTTC.

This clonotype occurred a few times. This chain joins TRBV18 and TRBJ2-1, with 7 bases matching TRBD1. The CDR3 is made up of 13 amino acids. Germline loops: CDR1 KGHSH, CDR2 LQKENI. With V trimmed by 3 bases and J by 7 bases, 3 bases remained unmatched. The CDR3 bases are TGTGCCAGCTCACCGACAGGGTCTAATGAGCAGTTCTTC. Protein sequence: CASSPTGSNEQFF.

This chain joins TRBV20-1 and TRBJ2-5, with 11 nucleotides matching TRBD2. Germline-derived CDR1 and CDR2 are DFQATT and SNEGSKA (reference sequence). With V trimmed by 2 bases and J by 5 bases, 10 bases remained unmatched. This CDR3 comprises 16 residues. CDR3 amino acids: CSARRTSGGDSETQYF. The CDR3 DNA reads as TGCAGTGCTAGACGCACTAGCGGGGGTGATTCGGAGACCCAGTACTTC.

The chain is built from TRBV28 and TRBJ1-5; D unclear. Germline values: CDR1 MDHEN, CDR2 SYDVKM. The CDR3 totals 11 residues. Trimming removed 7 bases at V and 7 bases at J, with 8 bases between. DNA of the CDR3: TGTGCCAGCACCCAATCCCAGCCCCAGCATTTT. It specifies CASTQSQPQHF.

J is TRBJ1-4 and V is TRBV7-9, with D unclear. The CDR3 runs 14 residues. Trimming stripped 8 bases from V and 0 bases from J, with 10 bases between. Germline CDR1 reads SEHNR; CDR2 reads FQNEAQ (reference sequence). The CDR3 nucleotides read TGTGCCAGCCTCCCTTTTGCAACTAATGAAAAACTGTTTTTT. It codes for CASLPFATNEKLFF. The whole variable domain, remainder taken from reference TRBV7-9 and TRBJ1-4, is DTGVSQNPRHKITKRGQNVTFRCDPISEHNRLYWYRQTLGQGPEFLTYFQNEAQLEKSRLLSDRFSAERPKGSFSTLEIQRTEQGDSAMYLCASLPFATNEKLFFGSGTQLSVL.